The 27 T cell receptor beta chains given below trace back to one sample, sequenced in a study of neoadjuvant anti-PD-1 for oral cavity cancer. Time point meaning: after neoadjuvant nivolumab, at surgical resection. Assay: immunoSEQ multiplex PCR; the TCRdb copy retains only in-frame clones and omits some. Among 72,000 or so clones listed, approximately 87% were seen once. Source: PBMCs, taken after nivolumab (anti-PD-1) treatment. These receptors were taken from a person between 40 and 80 years old with oral cavity squamous cell carcinoma.

The chain employs TRBV19 and TRBJ2-7; unclear D gene. Germline V gives CDR1 LNHDA, CDR2 SQIVND (reference sequence). This CDR3 is built from 14 residues. Trimming took off 7 bases at V and 0 bases at J, with 13 bases between the two ends. In DNA form, the CDR3 reads TGTGCCAGTAAGGACCACCCCGCCTCCTACGAGCAGTACTTC. This gives the protein CASKDHPASYEQYF.

The chain uses TRBV30 and TRBJ2-2, with D perhaps TRBD1 (6 bases). This CDR3 has 14 residues. V gave up 7 bases and J gave up 7 bases, with 19 bases separating them. Germline V gene sequence: CDR1 GTSNPN, CDR2 SVGIG (reference sequence). The CDR3 protein is CASKQGTRIGELFF. The CDR3 nucleotides are TGTGCCTCGAAGCAGGGGACAAGGATCGGGGAGCTGTTTTTT.

CDR3 sequence reads: CASSLLSVEASTDTQYF. For the CDR3, the DNA is TGTGCCAGCAGCTTACTGTCAGTTGAGGCTAGCACAGATACGCAGTATTTT. The chain links TRBV7-9 to TRBJ2-3; D is unclear. The germline V gene encodes CDR1 SEHNR and CDR2 FQNEAQ (reference sequence). The CDR3 is 17 residues long. The germline V and J ends were trimmed by 2 bases and 0 bases, with 15 bases remaining between them.

The chain links TRBV9 to TRBJ2-5, with 7 bases aligning to TRBD1. J lost 5 bases, V lost 3 bases, and 10 bases had no gene match. Germline V CDR1 and CDR2: SGDLS, YYNGEE. The CDR3 sequence is 15 residues long. The CDR3 region is CASSAQGESWETQYF. In DNA, the CDR3 is TGTGCCAGCAGCGCTCAGGGGGAAAGCTGGGAGACCCAGTACTTC.

This rearrangement joins TRBV6-4 to TRBJ2-1; 7 bases map to TRBD1. Germline CDR1 is MRHNA and CDR2 is SNTAGT. This CDR3 contains 13 residues. J was trimmed by 4 bases and V by 4 bases; bases with no gene match: 1. The DNA for the CDR3 is TGTGCCAGCAGTGCGGACAGGTACAATGAGCAGTTCTTC. This codes for CASSADRYNEQFF.

The chain links TRBV18 to TRBJ1-1; D remains unclear. In germline, CDR1 is KGHSH, CDR2 LQKENI. This CDR3 comprises 12 residues. V lost 3 bases, J lost 7 bases, and 9 bases lay in between. CDR3 protein: CASSPQAGEAFF. The CDR3 coding sequence is TGTGCCAGCTCACCCCAGGCGGGTGAAGCTTTCTTT. The complete variable domain, with remaining parts taken from reference TRBV18 and TRBJ1-1, reads NAGVMQNPRHLVRRRGQEARLRCSPMKGHSHVYWYRQLPEEGLKFMVYLQKENIIDESGMPKERFSAEFPKEGPSILRIQQVVRGDSAAYFCASSPQAGEAFFGQGTRLTVV.

The chain couples TRBV4-1 to TRBJ2-7; D gene unclear. V was clipped by 1 base and J by 7 bases, with 11 bases between them. Germline values: CDR1 MGHRA, CDR2 YSYEKL. This CDR3 has 13 amino acids. CDR3 in DNA: TGCGCCAGCAGCCAAGTACCCCCGCGGGAGCAGTACTTC. It codes for CASSQVPPREQYF.

The rearrangement uses TRBV28 and TRBJ1-1, with 7 nucleotides matching TRBD1. V was pared by 8 bases and J by 3 bases, with 3 bases of the junction left unmatched. The CDR3 is 12 amino acids. Germline assignment: CDR1 MDHEN and CDR2 SYDVKM. The CDR3 sequence: CASRRGHTEAFF. The CDR3 region has the DNA TGTGCCAGCCGTAGGGGGCACACTGAAGCTTTCTTT.

V gene TRBV6-5 combines with J gene TRBJ1-2, with TRBD1 matching 9 bases. This CDR3 comprises 14 residues. Per the germline V gene, CDR1 is MNHEY and CDR2 is SVGAGI. Losses at the gene ends were 0 bases for V and 4 bases for J; bases not matched to a gene: 0. The DNA of the CDR3 is TGTGCCAGCAGTTACTCGACAGGGGGCTATGGCTACACCTTC. Protein: CASSYSTGGYGYTF.

The chain has TRBV18 and TRBJ2-7; TRBD2 aligns across 15 bases. The germline CDR1 and CDR2 sequences are KGHSH and LQKENI. J was trimmed by 2 bases and V by 3 bases; bases with no gene match: 5. This CDR3 is 17 amino acids long. The CDR3 coding sequence is TGTGCCAGCTCACCGTTGGGACTAGCGGGAGGCACCTACGAGCAGTACTTC. Translated: CASSPLGLAGGTYEQYF. Full variable domain (remainder filled in from reference TRBV18 and TRBJ2-7): NAGVMQNPRHLVRRRGQEARLRCSPMKGHSHVYWYRQLPEEGLKFMVYLQKENIIDESGMPKERFSAEFPKEGPSILRIQQVVRGDSAAYFCASSPLGLAGGTYEQYFGPGTRLTVT.

The genes are TRBV28 and TRBJ2-3, with a weak D call TRBD1 (6 bases). V was pared by 10 bases and J by 3 bases, with 14 bases between. The germline CDR1 and CDR2 sequences are MDHEN and SYDVKM. The CDR3 loop spans 13 amino acids. The CDR3 coding sequence is TGTGCCATCGAGACAGGTGTTACAGATACGCAGTATTTT. Translated, it gives CAIETGVTDTQYF. Drawing the rest from reference TRBV28 and TRBJ2-3, the complete variable domain is DVKVTQSSRYLVKRTGEKVFLECVQDMDHENMFWYRQDPGLGLRLIYFSYDVKMKEKGDIPEGYSVSREKKERFSLILESASTNQTSMYLCAIETGVTDTQYFGPGTRLTVL.

CDR3 in amino acids: CASSPDRFSGNTIYF. The CDR3 region has the DNA TGCGCCAGCAGCCCGGACAGGTTCTCTGGAAACACCATATATTTT. The chain recombines TRBV5-1 with TRBJ1-3; 7 positions agree with TRBD1. CDR3 length: 15 residues. V lost 4 bases and J lost 0; bases outside the gene matches: 4. Germline CDR1 reads SGHRS; CDR2 reads YFSETQ.

The chain couples TRBV28 to TRBJ2-1, with D possibly matching TRBD2 (6 bases). Germline V gene data show CDR1 as MDHEN and CDR2 as SYDVKM. Trimming stripped 0 bases from V and 2 bases from J, with 11 bases between. CDR3 length: 16 residues. The CDR3 DNA is TGTGCCAGCAGTTTATGGGGCGGGATGACCTACAATGAGCAGTTCTTC. Translated, it gives CASSLWGGMTYNEQFF. Together with reference TRBV28 and TRBJ2-1, the CDR3 gives the full variable domain: DVKVTQSSRYLVKRTGEKVFLECVQDMDHENMFWYRQDPGLGLRLIYFSYDVKMKEKGDIPEGYSVSREKKERFSLILESASTNQTSMYLCASSLWGGMTYNEQFFGPGTRLTVL.

The chain is built from TRBV7-3 and TRBJ2-3, with TRBD1 as a possible D gene (6 bases). Trimming left V 2 bases short and J 1 base short, with 10 bases between. This CDR3 has 15 amino acids. In germline, CDR1 is SGHTA, CDR2 FQGTGA. CDR3 sequence (DNA): TGTGCCAGCAGCTTAGGGGGCCAAGGCACAGATACGCAGTATTTT. Translation gives CASSLGGQGTDTQYF.

V gene TRBV7-9 combines with J gene TRBJ1-6; no definite D call. Trimming took off 4 bases at V and 9 bases at J, with 16 bases between the two ends. There are 15 residues in the CDR3. Germline CDR1 is SEHNR and CDR2 is FQNEAQ (reference sequence). CDR3 protein: CASSSYNAPGSPLHF. CDR3 DNA: TGTGCCAGCAGCTCATATAACGCCCCTGGTTCACCCCTCCACTTT.

The genes are TRBV19 and TRBJ1-4; 7 bases line up with TRBD1. The CDR3 contains 14 residues. V shed 7 bases, J shed 7 bases, and the junction held 9 bases outside the gene matches. From germline, CDR1 is LNHDA and CDR2 SQIVND (reference sequence). As DNA, the CDR3 is TGTGCCAGTACCAACCGGGACAGACCTGAAAAACTGTTTTTT. Translated: CASTNRDRPEKLFF.

This chain uses TRBV10-3 with TRBJ2-2; maybe TRBD2 (6 bases). V shed 5 bases and J shed 7 bases, with 17 bases lying between them. The CDR3 length is 15 residues. Germline V gene data show CDR1 as ENHRY and CDR2 as SYGVKD. CDR3 DNA sequence: TGTGCCATCAGTCGGGGGACCCGAACAGGCGGGGAGCTGTTTTTT. Translating it yields CAISRGTRTGGELFF.

The rearrangement links TRBV5-1 to TRBJ1-2; D gene unclear. V lost 0 bases to trimming and J lost 8 bases, with 11 bases between them. Per the germline V gene, CDR1 is SGHRS and CDR2 is YFSETQ. The CDR3 is made up of 13 amino acids. This chain's CDR3 is CASSLAEQGGYTF. The CDR3 coding sequence is TGCGCCAGCAGCTTGGCCGAACAAGGAGGCTACACCTTC.

V is TRBV27 and J is TRBJ2-3; 9 bases align to TRBD2. Trimming took 8 bases from V and 3 from J; bases not matched to a gene: 6. The V gene's germline CDR1 is MNHEY and CDR2 SMNVEV (reference sequence). CDR3 size: 14 residues. CDR3 DNA: TGTGCCAGCGAGGCGGGGGGGCCGACAGATACGCAGTATTTT. Its protein product is CASEAGGPTDTQYF.

Only one count was recorded for this clone. The CDR3 coding sequence is TGTGCCACCAGCAGAGATCGGTCTAGCACAGATACGCAGTATTTT. Protein sequence: CATSRDRSSTDTQYF. The V call is TRBV15, the J call TRBJ2-3; D is unresolved. The germline gives CDR1 LNHNV, CDR2 YYDKDF (reference sequence). The CDR3 has 15 residues. Trimming left V 0 bases short and J 0 bases short, with 7 bases between.

The chain has TRBV4-1 and TRBJ1-4; D not certain. This CDR3 contains 16 residues. The germline gives CDR1 MGHRA, CDR2 YSYEKL. Trimming took off 1 base at V and 5 bases at J, with 14 bases between the two ends. The CDR3 is CASSQGVGWTNEKLFF. The CDR3 DNA follows: TGCGCCAGCAGCCAAGGCGTAGGGTGGACGAATGAAAAACTGTTTTTT.

This clone appeared a few times. The chain is built from TRBV11-2 and TRBJ1-1; tentatively, D is TRBD1 (6 bases). Germline lookup yields CDR1 SGHAT and CDR2 FQNNGV. The CDR3 runs to 13 residues. V dropped 5 bases and J dropped 8 bases, with 15 bases sitting between them. In DNA, the CDR3 is TGTGCCAGCAGCCGAACGGACAGCTTCGAAGCTTTCTTT. Protein product: CASSRTDSFEAFF. Together with reference TRBV11-2 and TRBJ1-1, the CDR3 gives the full variable domain: EAGVAQSPRYKIIEKRQSVAFWCNPISGHATLYWYQQILGQGPKLLIQFQNNGVVDDSQLPKDRFSAERLKGVDSTLKIQPAKLEDSAVYLCASSRTDSFEAFFGQGTRLTVV.

V is TRBV5-1 and J is TRBJ2-1; possibly TRBD1 for D (5 bases). The CDR3 extends over 14 amino acids. From germline, CDR1 is SGHRS and CDR2 YFSETQ. Between the trimmed V and J ends, which lost 7 bases and 4 bases, there was a span of 15 bases. The CDR3 region is CASAAGQGYNEQFF. Here the CDR3 DNA reads TGCGCCAGCGCCGCAGGGCAGGGATACAATGAGCAGTTCTTC.

This chain connects TRBV19 to TRBJ1-3; 7 bases are shared with TRBD1. The CDR3 runs to 13 residues. V was clipped by 10 bases and J by 3 bases; unmatched bases: 6. The germline V gene has CDR1 LNHDA and CDR2 SQIVND (reference sequence). The CDR3 sequence: CATKTGNGNTIYF. The CDR3 bases are TGTGCCACCAAGACAGGGAATGGAAACACCATATATTTT.

V usage is TRBV15 and J usage is TRBJ1-2, with unresolved D. The CDR3 is made up of 15 amino acids. CDR1 and CDR2 (germline): LNHNV, YYDKDF (reference sequence). V was cut by 0 bases and J by 1 base, with 9 bases left in between. CDR3 residues: CATSRDRLSNYGYTF. The CDR3 DNA reads as TGTGCCACCAGCAGAGATAGGTTGAGTAACTATGGCTACACCTTC.

The chain uses TRBV13 and TRBJ2-5, with D tentatively TRBD2 (7 bases). Germline V CDR1 and CDR2: PRHDT, FYEKMQ (reference sequence). V lost 1 base and J lost 1, with 16 bases in between. The CDR3 totals 17 residues. The CDR3 reads CASSLVGGGYSQETQYF. CDR3 nucleotides: TGTGCCAGCAGCTTAGTAGGGGGGGGGTACTCCCAAGAGACCCAGTACTTC.

This clone was detected once. The V and J genes are TRBV11-2 and TRBJ2-1, with a weak D call TRBD2 (5 bases). The V and J ends lost 1 base and 1 base respectively, with 8 bases between them. CDR3 length equals 15 residues. Germline values: CDR1 SGHAT, CDR2 FQNNGV. CDR3 bases: TGTGCCAGCAGCTTAGTGACGGGATCCTACAATGAGCAGTTCTTC. Translating it yields CASSLVTGSYNEQFF. Variable domain in full (rest from reference TRBV11-2 and TRBJ2-1): EAGVAQSPRYKIIEKRQSVAFWCNPISGHATLYWYQQILGQGPKLLIQFQNNGVVDDSQLPKDRFSAERLKGVDSTLKIQPAKLEDSAVYLCASSLVTGSYNEQFFGPGTRLTVL.